The rows below give T cell receptor beta chains drawn from one sample of a study of T cell repertoires in cytomegalovirus infection. Antigen specificity for these receptors is unknown. TCRdb passed the reads through MiXCR, listing each CDR3 protein once. The sample lists approximately 390,000 distinct CDR3 sequences; about a third were seen once. Source: cultured PBMCs, taken from culture after CMV antigen stimulation. The receptors shown here come from a human donor in good health (CMV status not recorded). Some clones in this sample may be carry-over from other donors' samples. CDR3s include the opening cysteine and the closing phenylalanine or tryptophan. The order of the fields is V gene, D gene, J gene, clone size, CDR3 protein, CDR3 DNA. D genes are given only for firm matches. Rows give clone size only sometimes, using once, few, many, or a class for an expanded clone.

V gene: TRBV7-9; D gene: TRBD2; J gene: TRBJ2-3; clone size: few; CDR3 protein: CASSLATSGTDTQYF; CDR3 DNA: TGTGCCAGCAGCTTAGCTACTAGCGGCACAGATACGCAGTATTTT
V gene: TRBV6-6; D gene: NA; J gene: TRBJ1-3; clone size: NA; CDR3 protein: CASSYYPRGNTIYF; CDR3 DNA: TGTGCCAGCAGTTACTATCCCAGGGGAAACACCATATATTTT
V gene: TRBV7-3; D gene: NA; J gene: TRBJ2-1; clone size: few; CDR3 protein: CASSFEAGTYNEQFF; CDR3 DNA: TGTGCCAGCAGCTTTGAGGCGGGAACCTACAATGAGCAGTTCTTC
V gene: TRBV12-3/TRBV12-4; D gene: NA; J gene: TRBJ2-7; clone size: many; CDR3 protein: CARSYLGDEQYF; CDR3 DNA: TGTGCCAGGAGTTATTTAGGCGACGAGCAGTACTTC
V gene: TRBV27; D gene: NA; J gene: TRBJ2-6; clone size: few; CDR3 protein: CASSLNGANVLTF; CDR3 DNA: TGTGCCAGCAGTTTGAACGGGGCCAACGTCCTGACTTTC
V gene: TRBV7-2; D gene: NA; J gene: TRBJ1-1; clone size: few; CDR3 protein: CASSLLHKRDTEAFF; CDR3 DNA: TGTGCCAGCAGCTTACTCCATAAACGGGACACTGAAGCTTTCTTT
V gene: TRBV3-1; D gene: NA; J gene: TRBJ2-5; clone size: NA; CDR3 protein: CASSQDSGEETQYF; CDR3 DNA: TGTGCCAGCAGCCAAGATTCCGGGGAAGAGACCCAGTACTTC
V gene: TRBV19; D gene: TRBD1; J gene: TRBJ1-5; clone size: NA; CDR3 protein: CASSMAGTGAVIRPQHF; CDR3 DNA: TGTGCCAGTAGTATGGCCGGGACAGGGGCTGTAATTCGGCCCCAGCATTTT
V gene: TRBV24-1; D gene: NA; J gene: TRBJ2-5; clone size: NA; CDR3 protein: CATRASGRKETQYF; CDR3 DNA: TGTGCCACCAGAGCCTCGGGACGGAAAGAGACCCAGTACTTC
V gene: TRBV27; D gene: TRBD2; J gene: TRBJ2-1; clone size: NA; CDR3 protein: CASGSGTSGTGQFF; CDR3 DNA: TGTGCCAGCGGATCCGGGACTAGCGGGACAGGGCAGTTCTTC
V gene: TRBV29-1; D gene: TRBD1; J gene: TRBJ2-5; clone size: NA; CDR3 protein: CSVPGQGETQYF; CDR3 DNA: TGCAGCGTTCCGGGACAGGGAGAGACCCAGTACTTC
V gene: TRBV25-1; D gene: NA; J gene: TRBJ2-1; clone size: few; CDR3 protein: CASSGGAGYNEQFF; CDR3 DNA: TGTGCCAGCAGTGGGGGGGCCGGCTACAATGAGCAGTTCTTC
V gene: TRBV7-2; D gene: NA; J gene: TRBJ2-5; clone size: NA; CDR3 protein: CASSSGVETQYF; CDR3 DNA: TGTGCCAGCAGCTCAGGGGTGGAGACCCAGTACTTC
V gene: TRBV7-2; D gene: TRBD1; J gene: TRBJ2-7; clone size: NA; CDR3 protein: CASSPQDRIEQYF; CDR3 DNA: TGTGCCAGCAGCCCCCAGGACAGGATTGAGCAGTACTTC
V gene: TRBV7-2; D gene: TRBD2; J gene: TRBJ2-2; clone size: NA; CDR3 protein: CASSSLAGVNTGELCF; CDR3 DNA: TGTGCCAGCAGCTCACTAGCGGGAGTGAACACCGGGGAGCTGTGTTTT
V gene: TRBV27; D gene: NA; J gene: TRBJ2-1; clone size: NA; CDR3 protein: CASWYLGTSEQFF; CDR3 DNA: TGTGCCAGCTGGTATTTGGGGACATCTGAGCAGTTCTTC
V gene: TRBV4-3; D gene: NA; J gene: TRBJ1-2; clone size: few; CDR3 protein: CASSQERQLYGYTF; CDR3 DNA: TGCGCCAGCAGCCAAGAACGGCAGCTCTATGGCTACACCTTC
V gene: TRBV7-2; D gene: TRBD2; J gene: TRBJ2-3; clone size: few; CDR3 protein: CASSPPGLAGGADTQYF; CDR3 DNA: TGTGCCAGCAGCCCACCGGGACTAGCGGGAGGAGCAGATACGCAGTATTTT
V gene: TRBV5-1; D gene: NA; J gene: TRBJ1-6; clone size: NA; CDR3 protein: CASGPDGNSPLHF; CDR3 DNA: TGCGCCAGTGGACCGGATGGGAATTCACCCCTCCACTTT
V gene: TRBV7-9; D gene: TRBD1; J gene: TRBJ1-2; clone size: few; CDR3 protein: CASSDHRGYYGYTF; CDR3 DNA: TGTGCCAGCAGCGATCACAGGGGTTATTATGGCTACACCTTC
V gene: TRBV6-5; D gene: TRBD1; J gene: TRBJ1-2; clone size: NA; CDR3 protein: CASSRGQGATYGYTF; CDR3 DNA: TGTGCCAGCAGTAGAGGACAGGGGGCGACCTATGGCTACACCTTC
V gene: TRBV7-2; D gene: TRBD2; J gene: TRBJ2-1; clone size: NA; CDR3 protein: CASSLTSRNEQFF; CDR3 DNA: TGTGCCAGCAGCTTGACTAGCAGGAATGAGCAGTTCTTC
V gene: TRBV12-3/TRBV12-4; D gene: NA; J gene: TRBJ2-3; clone size: NA; CDR3 protein: CASRDGFTDTQYF; CDR3 DNA: TGTGCCAGCAGGGACGGATTCACAGATACGCAGTATTTT
V gene: TRBV9; D gene: TRBD2; J gene: TRBJ2-1; clone size: NA; CDR3 protein: CASSTRLAGNNEQFF; CDR3 DNA: TGTGCCAGCAGCACCCGACTAGCGGGGAACAATGAGCAGTTCTTC
V gene: TRBV7-6; D gene: TRBD1; J gene: TRBJ2-5; clone size: many; CDR3 protein: CASSKTGMETQYF; CDR3 DNA: TGTGCCAGCAGCAAGACAGGGATGGAGACCCAGTACTTC
V gene: TRBV6-2/TRBV6-3; D gene: TRBD2; J gene: TRBJ2-1; clone size: few; CDR3 protein: CASSLAGITYNEQFF; CDR3 DNA: TGTGCCAGCAGTCTAGCGGGAATTACCTACAATGAGCAGTTCTTC
V gene: TRBV7-2; D gene: NA; J gene: TRBJ1-3; clone size: many; CDR3 protein: CASRAGVRGNTIYF; CDR3 DNA: TGTGCCAGCAGGGCGGGGGTACGGGGCAACACCATATATTTT
V gene: TRBV19; D gene: NA; J gene: TRBJ1-4; clone size: few; CDR3 protein: CASSMESRRPAF; CDR3 DNA: TGTGCCAGTAGTATGGAAAGCCGACGGCCCGCATTT
V gene: TRBV12-3/TRBV12-4; D gene: TRBD1; J gene: TRBJ2-3; clone size: few; CDR3 protein: CASRRQGAGTDTQYF; CDR3 DNA: TGTGCCAGCAGGAGACAGGGGGCAGGTACAGATACGCAGTATTTT
V gene: TRBV5-1; D gene: NA; J gene: TRBJ1-1; clone size: NA; CDR3 protein: CASSLAPRGAGTEAFF; CDR3 DNA: TGCGCCAGCAGCTTGGCTCCGAGGGGCGCGGGCACTGAAGCTTTCTTT
V gene: TRBV10-3; D gene: NA; J gene: TRBJ1-2; clone size: few; CDR3 protein: CAIYREALYGYTF; CDR3 DNA: TGTGCCATCTACAGGGAGGCCTTATACGGCTACACCTTC
V gene: TRBV11-2; D gene: TRBD1; J gene: TRBJ2-1; clone size: many; CDR3 protein: CASSPLDRGREQFF; CDR3 DNA: TGTGCCAGCAGCCCCTTGGACAGGGGCCGTGAGCAGTTCTTC
V gene: TRBV6-1; D gene: TRBD2; J gene: TRBJ2-2; clone size: NA; CDR3 protein: CASNGLAGVLLGGELFF; CDR3 DNA: TGTGCCAGCAATGGACTAGCGGGAGTTCTCTTAGGCGGGGAGCTGTTTTTT
V gene: TRBV10-3; D gene: NA; J gene: TRBJ1-2; clone size: few; CDR3 protein: CAIKGSTAGGYTF; CDR3 DNA: TGTGCCATCAAAGGGAGCACGGCCGGTGGCTACACCTTC
V gene: TRBV7-2; D gene: NA; J gene: TRBJ2-3; clone size: NA; CDR3 protein: CASSSSLGTGDTQYF; CDR3 DNA: TGTGCCAGCAGCTCGTCCCTCGGGACCGGAGATACGCAGTATTTT
V gene: TRBV27; D gene: TRBD1; J gene: TRBJ1-2; clone size: many; CDR3 protein: CASSSIDRGVSYGYTF; CDR3 DNA: TGTGCCAGCAGTTCTATTGACAGGGGTGTCTCGTATGGCTACACCTTC
V gene: TRBV6-1; D gene: TRBD1; J gene: TRBJ1-6; clone size: NA; CDR3 protein: CASSRTGWALHF; CDR3 DNA: TGTGCCAGCAGCCGGACAGGGTGGGCCCTCCACTTT
V gene: TRBV27; D gene: TRBD1; J gene: TRBJ2-1; clone size: NA; CDR3 protein: CASSLERSGTGGYNEQFF; CDR3 DNA: TGTGCCAGCAGTTTAGAAAGGTCCGGGACAGGAGGCTACAATGAGCAGTTCTTC
V gene: TRBV25-1; D gene: TRBD2; J gene: TRBJ2-1; clone size: few; CDR3 protein: CASSGSGLAGGWQFF; CDR3 DNA: TGTGCCAGCAGTGGCTCGGGACTAGCGGGAGGGTGGCAGTTCTTC
V gene: TRBV7-2; D gene: NA; J gene: TRBJ2-5; clone size: many; CDR3 protein: CASSLDLALETQYF; CDR3 DNA: TGTGCCAGCAGCTTAGATCTAGCGTTGGAGACCCAGTACTTC
V gene: TRBV4-1; D gene: TRBD2; J gene: TRBJ2-6; clone size: NA; CDR3 protein: CASSQDPGGGPNGANVLTF; CDR3 DNA: TGCGCCAGCAGCCAAGATCCGGGGGGAGGGCCTAATGGGGCCAACGTCCTGACTTTC
V gene: TRBV20-1; D gene: NA; J gene: TRBJ2-3; clone size: NA; CDR3 protein: CSARDSGTRRTDTQYF; CDR3 DNA: TGCAGTGCTAGAGATTCGGGAACCCGACGCACAGATACGCAGTATTTT
V gene: TRBV5-1; D gene: TRBD1; J gene: TRBJ1-2; clone size: once; CDR3 protein: CASSLAFRRDRDYGYTF; CDR3 DNA: TGCGCCAGCAGCTTGGCATTCCGCCGGGACAGAGACTATGGCTACACCTTC
V gene: TRBV6-8; D gene: TRBD2; J gene: TRBJ2-2; clone size: NA; CDR3 protein: CASIKGASGRTGELFF; CDR3 DNA: TGTGCCAGCATCAAGGGGGCTAGCGGGAGGACCGGGGAGCTGTTTTTT
V gene: TRBV6-1; D gene: TRBD1; J gene: TRBJ2-7; clone size: NA; CDR3 protein: CASSRQGSQYEQYF; CDR3 DNA: TGTGCCAGCAGTAGACAGGGTTCCCAATACGAGCAGTACTTC
V gene: TRBV4-2; D gene: NA; J gene: TRBJ1-4; clone size: NA; CDR3 protein: CASSQPGSGGFDEKLFF; CDR3 DNA: TGTGCCAGCAGCCAACCTGGGTCGGGGGGCTTTGACGAAAAACTGTTTTTT
V gene: TRBV7-9; D gene: NA; J gene: TRBJ1-1; clone size: NA; CDR3 protein: CASFRSTGEKNTEAFF; CDR3 DNA: TGTGCCAGCTTCAGATCGACCGGTGAGAAGAACACTGAAGCTTTCTTT
V gene: TRBV24-1; D gene: NA; J gene: TRBJ1-1; clone size: NA; CDR3 protein: CATSDWPSGRAFF; CDR3 DNA: TGTGCCACCAGTGATTGGCCATCCGGCCGAGCTTTCTTT